The sample holds many counts of the clone carrying this T cell receptor beta chain. Germline V CDR1 and CDR2: SGHDN, FVKESK. The CDR3 is 13 amino acids. The V end was cut by 1 base, the J end by 3 bases, with 4 bases between. The source of the sample is a study of early T cells in non-severe SARS-CoV-2 infection. Each cDNA molecule carried a unique molecular identifier. TCRdb independently ran MiXCR on the 5' RACE reads; one entry per CDR3 protein. The table records some 32,000 distinct CDR3 sequences, 3% to 4% of them present only once. This TCR was recovered from an adult who was a healthcare worker with PCR-confirmed SARS-CoV-2 infection or an uninfected control (not recorded which). The sample consisted of whole blood. V is TRBV14 and J is TRBJ1-5; D gene ambiguous. CDR3 in amino acids: CASSQGLNQPQHF. CDR3 in DNA: TGTGCCAGCAGCCAAGGGCTCAATCAGCCCCAGCATTTT.